These 6 T cell receptor beta chains came from one sample sequenced in a study of blood T cell repertoires in COVID-19. Sequencing used immunoSEQ multiplex PCR; TCRdb keeps in-frame clones, though not all of them. The table lists some 67,000 clones, 79% of them singletons, with 5% to 6.5% in the top ten. Sequencing was performed on peripheral blood. Source of these receptors: a woman between 55 and 75 years old with acute or convalescent COVID-19.

This chain connects TRBV9 to TRBJ1-2, with 8 bases fitting TRBD1. The CDR3 spans 14 residues. V shed 3 bases and J 8 bases; nucleotides not matched to a gene: 9. The germline CDR1 and CDR2 sequences are SGDLS and YYNGEE. The CDR3 loop reads CASSAGGVSQGYTF. For the CDR3, the DNA is TGTGCCAGCAGCGCAGGGGGCGTTTCTCAGGGCTACACCTTC.

Turning to this clone: The same CDR3 can be traced to other DNA sequences in this sample. The chain is built from TRBV11-2 and TRBJ1-1; TRBD1 agrees at 7 bases. V shed 4 bases and J 1 base; nucleotides not matched to a gene: 3. This CDR3 has 14 amino acids. The germline V gene encodes CDR1 SGHAT and CDR2 FQNNGV. The DNA for the CDR3 is TGTGCCAGCAGCTCGGACAGGTGGAACACTGAAGCTTTCTTT. Protein product: CASSSDRWNTEAFF.

V and J are TRBV12-5 and TRBJ1-1; D possibly corresponds to TRBD1 (5 bases). Germline V gene sequence: CDR1 LGHNT, CDR2 FRNRAP. V gave up 4 bases and J gave up 4 bases, with 13 bases separating them. The CDR3 spans 14 residues. The CDR3 DNA is TGTGCTAGTGGTTCTGGGGCATTCGGCACTGAAGCTTTCTTT. Its protein is CASGSGAFGTEAFF.

The chain combines TRBV19 with TRBJ1-2; a possible D gene is TRBD1 (6 bases). Germline lookup yields CDR1 LNHDA and CDR2 SQIVND (reference sequence). The length of the CDR3 is 14 residues. Trimming pared 4 bases from V and 3 bases from J, leaving 12 bases between. The CDR3 nucleotides are TGTGCCAGTAGTACCCTTCAGGGGTACTATGGCTACACCTTC. This sequence encodes CASSTLQGYYGYTF.

This clone came up once. The rearrangement uses TRBV7-9 and TRBJ2-1; D perhaps matches TRBD1 (5 bases). The germline V gene has CDR1 SEHNR and CDR2 FQNEAQ (reference sequence). The CDR3 is made up of 13 amino acids. The germline V and J ends were trimmed by 1 base and 14 bases, with 15 bases remaining between them. The CDR3 loop reads CASSLGGIPPEFF. DNA of the CDR3: TGTGCCAGCAGCTTAGGGGGCATTCCCCCGGAGTTCTTC.

The chain is built from TRBV7-8 and TRBJ2-1, with 8 bases matching TRBD1. CDR1 SGHVS and CDR2 FQNEAQ come from the germline V gene. The CDR3 covers 15 residues. The junction had 13 bases not matched to a gene; V was cut back by 5 bases and J by 10 bases. The CDR3 DNA reads as TGTGCCAGCAGCCCGCCGCCGGGACAGGCCAAGGAGCAGTTCTTC. As protein: CASSPPPGQAKEQFF.